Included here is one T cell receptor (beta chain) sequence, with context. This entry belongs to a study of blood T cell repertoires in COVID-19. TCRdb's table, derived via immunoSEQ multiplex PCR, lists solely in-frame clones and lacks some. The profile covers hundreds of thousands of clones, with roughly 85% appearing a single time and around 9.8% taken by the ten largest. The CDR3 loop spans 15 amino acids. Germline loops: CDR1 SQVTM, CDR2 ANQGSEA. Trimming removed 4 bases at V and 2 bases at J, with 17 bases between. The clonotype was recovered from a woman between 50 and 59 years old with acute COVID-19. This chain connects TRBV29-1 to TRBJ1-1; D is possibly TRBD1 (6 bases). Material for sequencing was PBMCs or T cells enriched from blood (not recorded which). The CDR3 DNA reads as TGCAGCGTTGTAGGGCAGGGGAGCCCAAACACTGAAGCTTTCTTT. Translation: CSVVGQGSPNTEAFF.